Below are 11 T cell receptor beta chains sequenced from a single sample in a study of T cell changes during pregnancy in multiple sclerosis. TCRdb keeps only in-frame clones here, not all; method: immunoSEQ multiplex PCR. The table has about 49,000 clones, approximately 95% seen once. Sequenced material: CD8+ T cells from peripheral blood mononuclear cells, taken in the first trimester of pregnancy. The source of these receptors is a female donor with multiple sclerosis, enrolled in a pregnancy study.

This clone was observed a single time. This chain joins TRBV2 and TRBJ2-1; 9 nucleotides agree with TRBD2. The J segment lost 1 base and the V segment lost 7 bases, leaving 14 bases of the junction unmatched. Germline CDR1 reads SNHLY; CDR2 reads FYNNEI. CDR3 length: 18 amino acids. This CDR3 reads CASKAGGGATRSYNEQFF. CDR3 bases: TGTGCCAGCAAGGCGGGAGGGGGAGCGACGAGGTCCTACAATGAGCAGTTCTTC.

V is TRBV4-1 and J is TRBJ2-7; 7 nucleotides line up with TRBD2. Germline trimming cut 0 bases from V and 0 bases from J; bases unmatched to any gene: 2. CDR3 length equals 15 residues. Germline CDR1 reads MGHRA; CDR2 reads YSYEKL. The CDR3 DNA follows: TGCGCCAGCAGCCAAGATGGCGGGAGCTCCTACGAGCAGTACTTC. Residues: CASSQDGGSSYEQYF.

The DNA of the CDR3 is TGCGCCAGCAGCCCGAGGACAGGGGGGGAGACCCAGTACTTC. Protein product: CASSPRTGGETQYF. V and J are TRBV5-1 and TRBJ2-5; TRBD1 matches at 10 bases. With V trimmed by 4 bases and J by 5 bases, 5 bases remained unmatched. Germline V lookup: CDR1 SGHRS, CDR2 YFSETQ. The CDR3 extends over 14 amino acids.

The CDR3 bases are TGTGCCTGTACCCTAGAACTAGCGGCCAATGAGCAGTTCTTC. Its translation is CACTLELAANEQFF. The V gene is TRBV30, the J gene TRBJ2-1; 8 positions match TRBD2. Germline CDR1 reads GTSNPN; CDR2 reads SVGIG (reference sequence). The V gene end was trimmed by 6 bases and the J gene end by 6 bases; junction bases not matched to a gene: 10. The CDR3 consists of 14 residues.

J is TRBJ1-1 and V is TRBV7-9; D is possibly TRBD1 (5 bases). CDR1 SEHNR and CDR2 FQNEAQ come from the germline V gene (reference sequence). Between the trimmed V and J ends, which lost 0 bases and 11 bases, there was a span of 7 bases. This CDR3 has 11 residues. CDR3 sequence reads: CASSLAQVAFF. DNA of the CDR3: TGTGCCAGCAGCTTAGCACAGGTTGCTTTCTTT.

The chain is built from TRBV6-1 and TRBJ2-2; D uncertain. The CDR3 totals 14 residues. V lost 5 bases to trimming and J lost 0 bases, with 7 bases between them. The V gene's germline CDR1 is MNHNS and CDR2 SASEGT. Written as DNA, the CDR3 is TGTGCCAGCAGTCCTATAGCGAACACCGGGGAGCTGTTTTTT. Translating it yields CASSPIANTGELFF.

The chain couples TRBV5-1 to TRBJ1-1; 7 nucleotides agree with TRBD1. Per the germline V gene, CDR1 is SGHRS and CDR2 is YFSETQ. This CDR3 is 13 amino acids long. V shed 0 bases, J shed 9 bases, and the junction held 5 bases outside the gene matches. CDR3 DNA: TGCGCCAGCAGCTTGGAGGGGGACAGAAAAGCTTTCTTT. This sequence encodes CASSLEGDRKAFF.

V is TRBV6-4 and J is TRBJ2-1; perhaps TRBD2 as D (6 bases). CDR1 and CDR2 (germline): MRHNA, SNTAGT. This CDR3 region has 13 residues. V dropped 1 base and J dropped 9 bases, with 10 bases sitting between them. The CDR3 loop reads CASSDFDGSEQFF. In DNA, the CDR3 is TGTGCCAGCAGTGACTTCGACGGGAGTGAGCAGTTCTTC.

The chain joins TRBV7-8 to TRBJ1-2; the D gene is possibly TRBD1 (5 bases). Germline V CDR1 and CDR2: SGHVS, FQNEAQ. V was pared by 2 bases and J by 7 bases, with 17 bases between. The CDR3 spans 15 residues. The CDR3 nucleotides are TGTGCCAGCAGCTTATACGGGGGGGAATCGAGTGGCTACACCTTC. It yields the protein CASSLYGGESSGYTF.

In nucleotides, the CDR3 is TGCGCCAGCAGCGGAAAGGCCAGGGGAGGGTACGAGCAGTACTTC. Translating gives CASSGKARGGYEQYF. This rearrangement joins TRBV5-1 to TRBJ2-7, with D perhaps matching TRBD2 (7 bases). V was trimmed by 4 bases and J by 4 bases, leaving 18 bases between them. This CDR3 comprises 15 residues. The germline CDR1 and CDR2 sequences are SGHRS and YFSETQ.

The J gene is TRBJ2-7, the V gene TRBV20-1, with no clear D. CDR1 DFQATT and CDR2 SNEGSKA come from the germline V gene (reference sequence). V lost 3 bases and J 11 bases, leaving 5 bases between the germline ends. The CDR3 spans 8 residues. In nucleotides, the CDR3 is TGCAGTGCTAGCACAGAGTACTTC. As protein: CSASTEYF.